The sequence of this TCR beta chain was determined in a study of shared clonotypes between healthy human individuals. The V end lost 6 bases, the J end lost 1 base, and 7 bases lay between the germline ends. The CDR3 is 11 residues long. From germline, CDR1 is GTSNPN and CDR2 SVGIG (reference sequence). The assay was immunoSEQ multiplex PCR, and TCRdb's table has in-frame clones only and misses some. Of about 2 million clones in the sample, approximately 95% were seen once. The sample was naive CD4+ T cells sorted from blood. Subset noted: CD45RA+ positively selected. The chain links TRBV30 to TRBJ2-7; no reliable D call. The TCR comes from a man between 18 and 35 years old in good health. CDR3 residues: CACTLSYEQYF. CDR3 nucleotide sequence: TGTGCCTGCACTCTGTCCTACGAGCAGTACTTC.